The clone carrying this T cell receptor (beta chain) has at least ten counts. The source of the sample is a study of T cells in Graves' hyperthyroidism and ophthalmopathy. Authors of the study amplified TCR beta CDR3 regions from RNA transcripts. HTBI primers were used for first-round RT-PCR of the TCR CDR3. TCRdb called the multiplex PCR reads again in MiXCR, with one record for every CDR3 protein. The sample lists roughly 300,000 distinct CDR3 sequences, 20% to 30% occurring once. The CDR3 is 15 amino acids. Germline V lookup: CDR1 LNHNV, CDR2 YYDKDF (reference sequence). Trimming pared 7 bases from V and 4 bases from J, leaving 18 bases between.

The chain has TRBV15 and TRBJ2-3; possible D gene TRBD1, 5 bases. Sequencing was carried out using blood. The sequence derives from a man aged 35-49 years with Graves' hyperthyroidism that later progressed to Graves' ophthalmopathy. The CDR3 spells CATNDWGGVSDTQYF. CDR3 sequence (DNA): TGTGCCACCAACGACTGGGGCGGCGTCTCAGATACGCAGTATTTT.